Described below is a single T cell receptor (beta chain) sequence and its context. This CDR3 is built from 13 residues. Germline V gene sequence: CDR1 KGHDR, CDR2 SFDVKD. V gave up 5 bases and J gave up 3 bases, with 9 bases separating them. The sample originates from a study of control samples from healthy donors and cancer patients. Assay used: immunoSEQ multiplex PCR; TCRdb lists only in-frame clones, some missing. This sample's clone table lists 150,000 to 200,000 clones. This sequence was found in a woman in her twenties or thirties in good health. The chain combines TRBV24-1 with TRBJ2-5; D call uncertain. Sequences were obtained from blood. The CDR3 is CATSGGSKETQYF. CDR3 bases: TGTGCCACCAGTGGTGGCAGCAAAGAGACCCAGTACTTC.